This T cell receptor (beta chain) is from a study of blood T cell repertoires in COVID-19. CDR3 size: 15 residues. Deletions cut 5 bases from V and 4 bases from J, with 17 bases between. The germline V gene encodes CDR1 SGHVS and CDR2 FNYEAQ. Recruits, aged roughly 18 to 95 years, lived in approximately 26 US areas. Donors were grouped by their self-reported clinical history. TCRdb keeps only in-frame clones here, not all; method: immunoSEQ multiplex PCR. The table lists roughly 500,000 clones, less than 90% of them singletons. This receptor was identified in a woman aged 55-70 years who had recovered from COVID-19. The chain combines TRBV7-6 with TRBJ1-2; maybe TRBD1 (5 bases). The sample consisted of PBMCs or T cells enriched from blood (not recorded which). The CDR3 sequence: CASSPGGGKAYGYTF. The CDR3 nucleotides are TGTGCCAGCAGCCCGGGTGGGGGGAAGGCCTATGGCTACACCTTC.